These 23 T cell receptor beta chains share one sample of origin, sequenced in a study of circulating CD8 cells and anti-PD-1 response in melanoma. Each library started from roughly 15 ng of total RNA using the QIAseq Immune Repertoire TCR panel. MiXCR, applied by TCRdb to the reads, yields one record per CDR3 protein. The repertoire holds some 640 distinct CDR3 sequences, with around 5.6% as singletons. Sorting of live CD3+CD8+TCRalphabeta+ cells by PD-1 and/or TIGIT gave four subsets. Sample: CD8+ T cells from PBMCs, taken at baseline or after one month of anti-PD-1 therapy (not recorded which). The source of these receptors is a human donor with melanoma.

By share, this clonotype ranks as large (0.1 to 1%). CDR3 in amino acids: CASSLSNGQRLYGYTF. CDR3 in DNA: TGTGCCAGCAGTTTATCGAACGGTCAGCGACTTTATGGCTACACCTTC. The chain uses TRBV27 and TRBJ1-2, with unresolved D. V dropped 0 bases and J dropped 5 bases, with 16 bases sitting between them. This CDR3 region has 16 residues. Per germline, CDR1 MNHEY and CDR2 SMNVEV (reference sequence).

This clonotype is labeled large. The chain recombines TRBV27 with TRBJ2-5, with D maybe TRBD1 (5 bases). The germline gives CDR1 MNHEY, CDR2 SMNVEV (reference sequence). Trimming left V 6 bases short and J 1 base short, with 9 bases between. This CDR3 contains 13 residues. Here the CDR3 reads CASSPQGQETQYF. In nucleotides, the CDR3 is TGTGCCAGCAGCCCCCAGGGCCAAGAGACCCAGTACTTC.

By share, this clonotype ranks as large (0.1 to 1%). The J gene is TRBJ2-1, the V gene TRBV2; the match to TRBD2 covers 9 bases. The CDR3 loop spans 14 amino acids. V dropped 2 bases and J dropped 5; count of bases not matched to a gene: 1. CDR1 and CDR2 from the germline V gene are SNHLY and FYNNEI. The CDR3 spells CASSELAGNNEQFF. The CDR3, as DNA: TGTGCCAGCAGTGAACTAGCGGGGAACAATGAGCAGTTCTTC.

In its sample, this clonotype ranks as medium-sized (0.01 to 0.1%). The genes are TRBV27 and TRBJ2-7, with D maybe TRBD1 (6 bases). Germline V gene lookup returns CDR1 MNHEY and CDR2 SMNVEV (reference sequence). This CDR3 is 13 amino acids long. Trimming removed 4 bases at V and 7 bases at J, with 14 bases between. CDR3 region: CASSSWTEGEQYF. DNA of the CDR3: TGTGCCAGCAGTTCTTGGACAGAGGGGGAGCAGTACTTC.

This clonotype appeared a few times. The rearrangement uses TRBV7-9 and TRBJ2-3; 13 bases map to TRBD2. Germline CDR1 and CDR2: SEHNR and FQNEAQ (reference sequence). V shed 6 bases and J 2 bases; nucleotides not matched to a gene: 5. The CDR3 spans 16 residues. This chain's CDR3 is CASSHGTSGVTDTQYF. DNA of the CDR3: TGTGCCAGCAGTCACGGGACTAGCGGGGTCACAGATACGCAGTATTTT. The entire variable domain, with the rest obtained from reference TRBV7-9 and TRBJ2-3, is as follows: DTGVSQNPRHKITKRGQNVTFRCDPISEHNRLYWYRQTLGQGPEFLTYFQNEAQLEKSRLLSDRFSAERPKGSFSTLEIQRTEQGDSAMYLCASSHGTSGVTDTQYFGPGTRLTVL.

This clonotype has a handful of counts. The CDR3 nucleotides are TGTGCCAGTAGCCCCGGCGGGACTATCTTTGAAGAGACCCAGTACTTC. Translation: CASSPGGTIFEETQYF. The V and J genes are TRBV19 and TRBJ2-5, with 7 bases that match TRBD2. The CDR3 loop spans 16 amino acids. CDR1 is LNHDA, CDR2 SQIVND, per germline (reference sequence). V gave up 6 bases and J gave up 3 bases; unmatched junction bases: 13.

By sample share, this clonotype is medium-sized. The chain links TRBV21-1 to TRBJ2-1; the D call of TRBD2 is as the table states it, not checked on the DNA. TRBV21-1 is reported as a pseudogene. The length of the CDR3 is 18 residues. In nucleotides, the CDR3 is TGTGCCAGCAGCAAAGTCGTTCGGGAGGGTCTCTCCTACAATGAGCAGTTCTTC. Translated: CASSKVVREGLSYNEQFF.

This clonotype is medium-sized by share. The chain links TRBV29-1 to TRBJ2-2, with D unresolved. The CDR3 is made up of 11 amino acids. Trimming removed 4 bases from V and 3 bases from J, with 3 bases in between. From germline, CDR1 is SQVTM and CDR2 ANQGSEA. CDR3 amino acids: CSVGDTGELFF. The CDR3, as DNA: TGCAGCGTTGGAGACACCGGGGAGCTGTTTTTT.

This clonotype is large. The V call is TRBV29-1, the J call TRBJ2-7; TRBD1 agrees at 10 bases. The CDR3 covers 13 residues. CDR1 and CDR2 from the germline V gene are SQVTM and ANQGSEA. The V gene end was trimmed by 6 bases and the J gene end by 5 bases; junction bases not matched to a gene: 7. The CDR3 sequence is CSVRTGGGHEQYF. CDR3 sequence (DNA): TGCAGCGTACGGACAGGGGGTGGACACGAGCAGTACTTC.

Sample share makes this clonotype large (0.1 to 1%). This rearrangement joins TRBV29-1 to TRBJ1-3; D possibly corresponds to TRBD1 (5 bases). Germline assignment: CDR1 SQVTM and CDR2 ANQGSEA. Trimming shortened V by 4 bases and J by 0 bases, and 10 bases separated the two germline ends. This CDR3 spans 14 amino acids. The CDR3 DNA reads as TGCAGCGTTGGAGGGACCGGCTCTGGAAACACCATATATTTT. This codes for CSVGGTGSGNTIYF. Combining the CDR3 with reference TRBV29-1 and TRBJ1-3 gives the whole variable domain SAVISQKPSRDICQRGTSLTIQCQVDSQVTMMFWYRQQPGQSLTLIATANQGSEATYESGFVIDKFPISRPNLTFSTLTVSNMSPEDSSIYLCSVGGTGSGNTIYFGEGSWLTVV.

Sample share makes this clonotype medium-sized (0.01 to 0.1%). This chain joins TRBV12-3 or TRBV12-4 and TRBJ2-1; D is unresolved. Trimming shortened V by 3 bases and J by 0 bases, and 9 bases separated the two germline ends. The CDR3 runs 15 residues. The CDR3 region is CASSLSSPSYNEQFF. For the CDR3, the DNA is TGTGCCAGCAGTTTGAGTAGCCCCTCCTACAATGAGCAGTTCTTC.

About this clonotype itself: Given a much more abundant clone one base away, this may be a read error. The chain employs TRBV4-2 and TRBJ2-7; D is uncertain. Germline V gene data show CDR1 as LGHNA and CDR2 as YNFKEQ. This CDR3 is 14 amino acids long. CDR3 protein: CASSQGTGSYEQDF. The DNA of the CDR3 is TGTGCCAGCAGCCAAGGGACGGGCTCCTACGAGCAGGACTTC.

This clonotype ranks as large (0.1 to 1%). V is TRBV7-2 and J is TRBJ2-7, with D perhaps assigned TRBD1 or TRBD2 (5 bases each). Germline CDR1 reads SGHTA; CDR2 reads FQGNSA. CDR3 length: 14 residues. The V end lost 4 bases, the J end lost 0 bases, and 10 bases lay between the germline ends. CDR3 in DNA: TGTGCCAGCAGCTGGGCCGGGACCTCCTACGAGCAGTACTTC. It encodes CASSWAGTSYEQYF.

Sample share makes this clonotype medium-sized. The J gene is TRBJ2-1, the V gene TRBV14; the match to TRBD2 covers 7 bases. The CDR3 is made up of 14 amino acids. V gave up 0 bases and J gave up 7 bases; unmatched junction bases: 3. The germline gives CDR1 SGHDN, CDR2 FVKESK. In nucleotides, the CDR3 is TGTGCCAGCAGCCAAGATCTGCGGGAGAATGAGCAGTTCTTC. Amino acid sequence: CASSQDLRENEQFF.

By its share, this clonotype is medium-sized (0.01 to 0.1%). The gene calls are TRBV25-1 and TRBJ2-5; D gene unclear. The CDR3 extends over 14 amino acids. From germline, CDR1 is MGHDK and CDR2 SYGVNS. V lost 2 bases to trimming and J lost 1 base, with 8 bases between them. The CDR3, as DNA: TGTGCCAGCAGTGAAACACCGGGCCAAGAGACCCAGTACTTC. This sequence encodes CASSETPGQETQYF.

This clonotype was seen a few times. The conserved phenylalanine or tryptophan normally closing the CDR3 is absent here, so this likely arose from a read error. V and J are TRBV30 and TRBJ1-2; 9 nucleotides match TRBD1. Germline CDR1 is GTSNPN and CDR2 is SVGIG (reference sequence). J gave up 8 bases and V 5 bases, and 12 bases lay outside the gene matches. The CDR3 is 14 amino acids. The CDR3 sequence is CAWGLTGTGLGYTS. CDR3 sequence (DNA): TGTGCCTGGGGACTCACCGGGACAGGGTTGGGCTACACCTCC.

By sample fraction, this clonotype is large. The V call is TRBV4-3, the J call TRBJ2-1; 10 bases map to TRBD2. V was clipped by 0 bases and J by 3 bases; unmatched bases: 11. This CDR3 is 19 amino acids long. Germline values: CDR1 LGHNA, CDR2 YSLEER. CDR3 sequence (DNA): TGCGCCAGCAGCCAAGAAGGCGGTACACTAGCGGGGAACTACAATGAGCAGTTCTTC. It codes for CASSQEGGTLAGNYNEQFF.

This clonotype qualifies as medium-sized (0.01 to 0.1%). The chain couples TRBV2 to TRBJ2-1; 7 positions agree with TRBD2. The CDR3 length is 15 residues. Per germline, CDR1 SNHLY and CDR2 FYNNEI. Unmatched junction bases numbered 5, after V lost 2 bases and J lost 4 bases. DNA for the CDR3: TGTGCCAGCAGTGAATGGCAGCGGGGTTACAATGAGCAGTTCTTC. This encodes CASSEWQRGYNEQFF. Using reference TRBV2 and TRBJ2-1 for the parts outside the CDR3, the full variable domain is EPEVTQTPSHQVTQMGQEVILRCVPISNHLYFYWYRQILGQKVEFLVSFYNNEISEKSEIFDDQFSVERPDGSNFTLKIRSTKLEDSAMYFCASSEWQRGYNEQFFGPGTRLTVL.

This clonotype is deemed large. This rearrangement joins TRBV28 to TRBJ2-7, with 7 bases that match TRBD1. The CDR3 sequence is 17 residues long. The ends lost 7 bases at V and 6 bases at J; junction bases unmatched: 21. CDR1 and CDR2 (germline): MDHEN, SYDVKM. CDR3 amino acids: CASTSDWDRTILGEQYF. The DNA for the CDR3 is TGTGCCAGCACCTCGGATTGGGACAGAACTATTTTGGGCGAGCAGTACTTC.

Within the sample, this clonotype is medium-sized. This chain links TRBV6-5 with TRBJ2-1; the D gene is possibly TRBD1 (5 bases). Between the trimmed V and J ends, which lost 7 bases and 3 bases, there was a span of 13 bases. The V gene's germline CDR1 is MNHEY and CDR2 SVGAGI. This CDR3 has 14 residues. The CDR3 spells CASTWQGLYNEQFF. CDR3 bases: TGTGCCAGCACCTGGCAGGGCCTCTACAATGAGCAGTTCTTC.

By share, this clonotype counts as large. The V and J genes are TRBV27 and TRBJ2-5; D could derive from TRBD1 or TRBD2 (6 bases each). The CDR3 consists of 16 residues. Trimming pared 6 bases from V and 1 base from J, leaving 18 bases between. CDR1 is MNHEY, CDR2 SMNVEV, per germline (reference sequence). The DNA of the CDR3 is TGTGCCAGCAGCTTCCTTGGTGGGGGGCTCCAAGAGACCCAGTACTTC. Protein: CASSFLGGGLQETQYF.

Within the sample, this clonotype is large. The V gene is TRBV2, the J gene TRBJ2-1; D is possibly TRBD1 (7 bases). This CDR3 contains 17 residues. The germline gives CDR1 SNHLY, CDR2 FYNNEI. V shed 11 bases and J shed 0 bases, with 23 bases lying between them. DNA of the CDR3: TGTGCCGGCCACCCCAGGGGGAGGAGGTACTCCTACAATGAGCAGTTCTTC. Protein sequence: CAGHPRGRRYSYNEQFF. Full variable domain (outside the CDR3, taken from reference TRBV2 and TRBJ2-1): EPEVTQTPSHQVTQMGQEVILRCVPISNHLYFYWYRQILGQKVEFLVSFYNNEISEKSEIFDDQFSVERPDGSNFTLKIRSTKLEDSAMYFCAGHPRGRRYSYNEQFFGPGTRLTVL.

Relative to its sample, this clonotype is large. This sequence joins TRBV4-1 and TRBJ2-7, with 8 bases aligning to TRBD2. From germline, CDR1 is MGHRA and CDR2 YSYEKL. The J segment lost 4 bases and the V segment lost 0 bases, leaving 8 bases of the junction unmatched. The CDR3 extends over 16 amino acids. CDR3: CASSQDWASGPYEQYF. CDR3 sequence (DNA): TGCGCCAGCAGCCAAGATTGGGCTAGCGGGCCTTACGAGCAGTACTTC.